Described below is a single T cell receptor (beta chain) sequence and its context. The antigen is undetermined. The repertoire was sequenced with immunoSEQ multiplex PCR; TCRdb's copy has only in-frame clones and lacks some. The data hold 100,000 to 150,000 clones, with more than 85% observed a single time. From germline, CDR1 is SQVTM and CDR2 ANQGSEA. The CDR3 is made up of 14 amino acids. The V end was cut by 4 bases, the J end by 0 bases, with 10 bases between. This sample is drawn from a study of T cell responses to AZD1222 COVID-19 vaccine. Notes on the study in general: The donors showed a predominance of white British ancestry and of females, with possible underestimation of clonal diversity.

The sequences come from peripheral blood, collected 28 days after the second AZD1222 dose. The TCR comes from an adult who received the AZD1222 COVID-19 vaccine. This chain links TRBV29-1 with TRBJ1-3; D ambiguous. CDR3 in amino acids: CSVGDSRSGNTIYF. In nucleotides, the CDR3 is TGCAGCGTTGGCGATTCCCGCTCTGGAAACACCATATATTTT.